This T cell receptor (beta chain) was captured by sequencing in a study of blood T cell repertoires in COVID-19. Study as a whole: Some COVID-19 samples were acute and others convalescent; all came from the United States, Italy and Spain. T cells, B-cell-depleted T cells, or PBMCs supplied cDNA or gDNA.

This CDR3 spans 15 amino acids. Germline values: CDR1 KGHDR, CDR2 SFDVKD. The germline V and J ends were trimmed by 2 bases and 3 bases, with 7 bases remaining between them. As processed by the authors: Reference gene primer amplification yielded estimated nucleated cell counts. Here immunoSEQ multiplex PCR was the method, and the copy in TCRdb shows in-frame clones only, minus some. That table supplies the V and J calls and clone size; D and trimming were determined from the DNA. The table lists around 130,000 clones, over 75% of them singletons, with 9.7% in the top ten. The clonotype comes from a middle-aged man with active or convalescent COVID-19. The sample comprised peripheral blood. This chain links TRBV24-1 with TRBJ1-6; the D gene is possibly TRBD1 (6 bases). CDR3 amino acids: CATSDSRGYNSPLHF. The CDR3 DNA reads as TGTGCCACCAGTGATTCCAGGGGCTATAATTCACCCCTCCACTTT.